The 14 T cell receptor beta chains below were found in one sample sequenced in a study of blood T cell repertoires in COVID-19. The data were produced by immunoSEQ multiplex PCR, yet TCRdb's version contains in-frame clones alone and is incomplete. The sample includes under 300,000 clones, approximately 80% seen only once; the top ten take about 4%. Sequenced input: peripheral blood. The receptors shown here come from a woman in her thirties or forties with active or convalescent COVID-19.

The V call is TRBV7-9, the J call TRBJ2-2; perhaps TRBD1 as D (6 bases). The CDR3 has 13 residues. With 1 base removed from V and 6 bases from J, the gap between germline ends came to 6 bases. Germline loops: CDR1 SEHNR, CDR2 FQNEAQ (reference sequence). CDR3 in amino acids: CASSLEGAGELFF. The CDR3, as DNA: TGTGCCAGCAGCTTAGAGGGGGCCGGGGAGCTGTTTTTT.

This chain uses TRBV5-1 with TRBJ1-1, with 11 bases lining up with TRBD1. There are 14 residues in the CDR3. V shed 7 bases, J shed 4 bases, and the junction held 6 bases outside the gene matches. Germline CDR1 SGHRS, CDR2 YFSETQ. In DNA, the CDR3 is TGCGCCAGCGCCCCTGGGACAGGGGGCACTGAAGCTTTCTTT. Translating gives CASAPGTGGTEAFF.

This chain uses TRBV27 with TRBJ2-5; D ambiguous. CDR3 length equals 15 residues. Germline assignment: CDR1 MNHEY and CDR2 SMNVEV (reference sequence). Trimming stripped 6 bases from V and 1 base from J, with 15 bases between. The CDR3 nucleotides read TGTGCCAGCAGCCCAGAGAGGAGTATCCAAGAGACCCAGTACTTC. As protein: CASSPERSIQETQYF.

This clone was seen a few times. The rearrangement joins TRBV15 to TRBJ1-5, with no clear D. The CDR3 runs 13 residues. The germline V gene has CDR1 LNHNV and CDR2 YYDKDF (reference sequence). Trimming shortened V by 0 bases and J by 4 bases, and 4 bases separated the two germline ends. The CDR3, as DNA: TGTGCCACCAGCAGAGATCTAAATCAGCCCCAGCATTTT. Translation: CATSRDLNQPQHF.

The chain joins TRBV5-6 to TRBJ1-5; D remains unclear. The V end lost 0 bases, the J end lost 4 bases, and 14 bases lay between the germline ends. Germline values: CDR1 SGHDT, CDR2 YYEEEE. This CDR3 has 16 amino acids. The CDR3 DNA is TGTGCCAGCAGCTTGGGAACGGGGATTGGTAATCAGCCCCAGCATTTT. Its translation is CASSLGTGIGNQPQHF.

This sequence joins TRBV28 and TRBJ1-5, with a tentative D call TRBD1 (5 bases). This CDR3 is 17 amino acids long. The germline V gene encodes CDR1 MDHEN and CDR2 SYDVKM. Trimming stripped 5 bases from V and 6 bases from J, with 23 bases between. The CDR3 is CASSPRRTGTRLQPQHF. The CDR3 coding sequence is TGTGCCAGCAGTCCCCGGAGAACCGGGACTAGGCTTCAGCCCCAGCATTTT. The complete variable domain, with remaining parts taken from reference TRBV28 and TRBJ1-5, reads DVKVTQSSRYLVKRTGEKVFLECVQDMDHENMFWYRQDPGLGLRLIYFSYDVKMKEKGDIPEGYSVSREKKERFSLILESASTNQTSMYLCASSPRRTGTRLQPQHFGDGTRLSIL.

The sample holds a few counts of this clone. The chain uses TRBV28 and TRBJ1-3; the match to TRBD1 covers 7 bases. J was trimmed by 2 bases and V by 5 bases; bases with no gene match: 6. The CDR3 totals 15 residues. Germline assignment: CDR1 MDHEN and CDR2 SYDVKM. CDR3 nucleotides: TGTGCCAGCAGTAAACAGGGGTCGGCTGGAAACACCATATATTTT. This codes for CASSKQGSAGNTIYF.

The chain employs TRBV7-3 and TRBJ2-3; 10 bases map to TRBD2. Germline CDR1 reads SGHTA; CDR2 reads FQGTGA. The CDR3 sequence is 17 residues long. After removal of 0 bases from V and 2 bases from J, the junction contained 5 bases not matched to a gene. CDR3 sequence reads: CASSLTPGLADTDTQYF. CDR3 nucleotides: TGTGCCAGCAGCTTAACGCCCGGACTAGCGGACACAGATACGCAGTATTTT.

The CDR3 DNA is TGTGCCAGCAGCCCGCTGAAGGGGACCTACGAGCAGTACGTC. Translated: CASSPLKGTYEQYV. The chain carries TRBV5-4 and TRBJ2-7, with a possible D match to TRBD1 (5 bases). Germline V lookup: CDR1 SGHNT, CDR2 YYREEE (reference sequence). The CDR3 is 14 residues long. V gave up 4 bases and J gave up 2 bases, with 13 bases separating them.

This clone was found a few times. The chain carries TRBV2 and TRBJ2-5, with unresolved D. Germline V gene lookup returns CDR1 SNHLY and CDR2 FYNNEI. V was trimmed by 5 bases and J by 2 bases, leaving 6 bases between them. CDR3 length: 12 residues. CDR3 coding DNA: TGTGCCAGCAGTCGGTCACAAGAGACCCAGTACTTC. This gives the protein CASSRSQETQYF. Combining the CDR3 with reference TRBV2 and TRBJ2-5 gives the whole variable domain EPEVTQTPSHQVTQMGQEVILRCVPISNHLYFYWYRQILGQKVEFLVSFYNNEISEKSEIFDDQFSVERPDGSNFTLKIRSTKLEDSAMYFCASSRSQETQYFGPGTRLLVL.

The chain links TRBV20-1 to TRBJ1-2; D gene unclear. V was clipped by 6 bases and J by 7 bases, with 12 bases between them. The length of the CDR3 is 11 residues. CDR1 DFQATT and CDR2 SNEGSKA come from the germline V gene (reference sequence). In nucleotides, the CDR3 is TGCAGTGCCACTGAGGGAGTTGGCTACACCTTC. This sequence encodes CSATEGVGYTF.

This sequence joins TRBV5-1 and TRBJ1-6; a possible D gene is TRBD1 (5 bases). CDR1 and CDR2 (germline): SGHRS, YFSETQ. The V and J ends lost 1 base and 0 bases respectively, with 8 bases between them. The CDR3 consists of 16 residues. The CDR3 DNA follows: TGCGCCAGCAGCTTGAGGGGAAGCTCCTATAATTCACCCCTCCACTTT. This translates into CASSLRGSSYNSPLHF.

J is TRBJ1-1 and V is TRBV19, with D unresolved. The V end was cut by 1 base, the J end by 1 base, with 7 bases between. This CDR3 spans 14 amino acids. CDR1 is LNHDA and CDR2 is SQIVND in the germline V gene (reference sequence). The chain's CDR3 is CASSIANRNTEAFF. In nucleotides, the CDR3 is TGTGCCAGTAGTATAGCTAACAGGAACACTGAAGCTTTCTTT.

This chain uses TRBV27 with TRBJ1-6, with TRBD1 matching 7 bases. This CDR3 region has 15 residues. J gave up 6 bases and V 6 bases, and 8 bases lay outside the gene matches. Per germline, CDR1 MNHEY and CDR2 SMNVEV (reference sequence). CDR3 DNA sequence: TGTGCCAGCAGACCCGTCCGGGACAGTAATTCACCCCTCCACTTT. Translated, it gives CASRPVRDSNSPLHF.